Below are 20 T cell receptor beta chains sequenced from a single sample in a study of blood T cell repertoires in COVID-19. Libraries were prepared by immunoSEQ multiplex PCR; TCRdb keeps only in-frame clonotypes and omits some of them. The sample has some 250,000 clones, about 84% seen once. The sequencing sample was made of peripheral blood. Every receptor here comes from a man at least 80 years old with acute or convalescent COVID-19.

This rearrangement joins TRBV5-1 to TRBJ2-7; 12 bases are shared with TRBD1. Germline V gene data show CDR1 as SGHRS and CDR2 as YFSETQ. This CDR3 region has 16 residues. V gave up 4 bases and J gave up 2 bases; unmatched junction bases: 7. CDR3 DNA sequence: TGCGCCAGCAGCACGGGACAGGGGGCGATTGCCTACGAGCAGTACTTC. It translates to CASSTGQGAIAYEQYF.

CDR3 sequence: CASSEYRSATEAFF. The CDR3 region has the DNA TGCGCCAGCAGTGAGTACCGGAGCGCCACTGAAGCTTTCTTT. The V and J genes are TRBV10-1 and TRBJ1-1, with D hard to call. Trimming took off 1 base at V and 4 bases at J, with 10 bases between the two ends. CDR1 and CDR2 from the germline V gene are WNHNN and SYGVQD (reference sequence). The CDR3 is made up of 14 amino acids.

The genes are TRBV2 and TRBJ2-7; no reliable D call. CDR3 size: 11 residues. The ends were cut back, 6 bases at V and 3 bases at J, with 6 bases in the middle. Germline-derived CDR1 and CDR2 are SNHLY and FYNNEI. The CDR3 is CASSFIYEQYF. The CDR3 nucleotides read TGTGCCAGCAGCTTTATCTACGAGCAGTACTTC. Based on the CDR3 plus reference TRBV2 and TRBJ2-7, the full variable domain is EPEVTQTPSHQVTQMGQEVILRCVPISNHLYFYWYRQILGQKVEFLVSFYNNEISEKSEIFDDQFSVERPDGSNFTLKIRSTKLEDSAMYFCASSFIYEQYFGPGTRLTVT.

This clone showed up just a few times. J is TRBJ1-1 and V is TRBV24-1, with D perhaps matching TRBD1 (5 bases). CDR3 length: 15 residues. Looked up from germline, CDR1 is KGHDR and CDR2 is SFDVKD. V dropped 2 bases and J dropped 4 bases, with 13 bases sitting between them. The CDR3 nucleotides are TGTGCCACCAGTGATTCCGGACACCCGCGCACTGAAGCTTTCTTT. Translated: CATSDSGHPRTEAFF.

The chain is built from TRBV7-2 and TRBJ2-7; 9 bases fit TRBD1. Trimming removed 5 bases from V and 3 bases from J; junction bases left unmatched: 8. The CDR3 contains 15 residues. Germline V lookup: CDR1 SGHTA, CDR2 FQGNSA. The CDR3 sequence is CASSLPGDRVYEQYF. The CDR3, as DNA: TGTGCCAGCAGCCTGCCCGGGGACAGGGTCTACGAGCAGTACTTC.

The V gene is TRBV3-1 (or the pseudogene TRBV3-2), the J gene TRBJ1-1; D may be TRBD1 (6 bases). Germline assignment: CDR1 LGHDT and CDR2 YNNKEL (reference sequence). This CDR3 spans 13 amino acids. V was shortened by 4 bases and J by 4 bases, with 10 bases between the two germline ends. The CDR3 spells CASSLRGGTEAFF. The CDR3 bases are TGTGCCAGCAGCCTCAGGGGTGGCACTGAAGCTTTCTTT.

The CDR3 reads CASIDSYEQYF. CDR3 DNA sequence: TGTGCCAGCATCGACAGCTACGAGCAGTACTTC. J is TRBJ2-7 and V is TRBV7-2, with D maybe TRBD1 (5 bases). The CDR3 runs to 11 residues. V lost 7 bases and J 3 bases, leaving 7 bases between the germline ends. CDR1 SGHTA and CDR2 FQGNSA come from the germline V gene. Combining the CDR3 with reference TRBV7-2 and TRBJ2-7 gives the whole variable domain GAGVSQSPSNKVTEKGKDVELRCDPISGHTALYWYRQSLGQGLEFLIYFQGNSAPDKSGLPSDRFSAERTGGSVSTLTIQRTQQEDSAVYLCASIDSYEQYFGPGTRLTVT.

V gene TRBV7-2 combines with J gene TRBJ2-5, with D uncertain. V was pared by 2 bases and J by 2 bases, with 6 bases between. CDR3 length: 13 residues. Germline CDR1 SGHTA, CDR2 FQGNSA. Written as DNA, the CDR3 is TGTGCCAGCAGCTTATACGGGCAAGAGACCCAGTACTTC. Amino acids: CASSLYGQETQYF.

The table lists this clone with a few counts. The CDR3 nucleotides read TGTGCCAGCAGCGTAGCTTGGACAGGGGCAGATACGCAGTATTTT. This gives the protein CASSVAWTGADTQYF. V is TRBV9 and J is TRBJ2-3; 9 positions agree with TRBD1. This CDR3 is built from 15 residues. Germline CDR1 is SGDLS and CDR2 is YYNGEE. Unmatched junction bases numbered 3, after V lost 0 bases and J lost 4 bases. Using reference TRBV9 and TRBJ2-3 for the parts outside the CDR3, the full variable domain is DSGVTQTPKHLITATGQRVTLRCSPRSGDLSVYWYQQSLDQGLQFLIQYYNGEERAKGNILERFSAQQFPDLHSELNLSSLELGDSALYFCASSVAWTGADTQYFGPGTRLTVL.

The chain recombines TRBV7-2 with TRBJ2-7, with TRBD2 identical over 11 bases. J gave up 1 base and V 1 base, and 3 bases lay outside the gene matches. The germline gives CDR1 SGHTA, CDR2 FQGNSA. The CDR3 has 16 residues. The CDR3 DNA reads as TGTGCCAGCAGCTTAGAGGGGACTAGCGGATCCTACGAGCAGTACTTC. Translation: CASSLEGTSGSYEQYF. The whole variable domain, filled in from reference TRBV7-2 and TRBJ2-7, reads GAGVSQSPSNKVTEKGKDVELRCDPISGHTALYWYRQSLGQGLEFLIYFQGNSAPDKSGLPSDRFSAERTGGSVSTLTIQRTQQEDSAVYLCASSLEGTSGSYEQYFGPGTRLTVT.

This chain links TRBV18 with TRBJ1-2, with a possible D match to TRBD1 (5 bases). Germline V CDR1 and CDR2: KGHSH, LQKENI. This CDR3 region has 13 residues. The V gene lost 2 bases and the J gene lost 7 bases, with 11 bases spanning the gap. The DNA of the CDR3 is TGTGCCAGCTCACCAGGGGCGCAAAGTGGCTACACCTTC. Amino acid sequence: CASSPGAQSGYTF.

The V gene is TRBV6-5, the J gene TRBJ2-7; TRBD1 is a possible D gene (5 bases). The CDR3 runs to 13 residues. Germline loops: CDR1 MNHEY, CDR2 SVGAGI. V lost 7 bases to trimming and J lost 3 bases, with 13 bases between them. CDR3 DNA sequence: TGTGCCAGCACCGAGTCAGGGTTCTACGAGCAGTACTTC. It yields the protein CASTESGFYEQYF.

The chain has TRBV25-1 and TRBJ1-4, with a possible D match to TRBD1 (5 bases). Per germline, CDR1 MGHDK and CDR2 SYGVNS. V was clipped by 3 bases and J by 8 bases, with 16 bases between them. The CDR3 contains 15 residues. CDR3 loop: CASSDPGRVKEKLFF. In DNA, the CDR3 is TGTGCCAGCAGTGATCCAGGCAGGGTAAAAGAAAAACTGTTTTTT.

This clone appeared a single time. The V call is TRBV25-1, the J call TRBJ1-1, with D perhaps TRBD1 (6 bases). Germline lookup yields CDR1 MGHDK and CDR2 SYGVNS. The CDR3 consists of 15 residues. With 3 bases removed from V and 2 bases from J, the gap between germline ends came to 13 bases. The CDR3 DNA sequence: TGTGCCAGCAGTGATACCCGACAGGCAAACACTGAAGCTTTCTTT. It specifies CASSDTRQANTEAFF.

J is TRBJ1-5 and V is TRBV6-5, with D possibly matching TRBD1 (5 bases). The CDR3 has 13 residues. V lost 6 bases, J lost 4 bases, and 10 bases lay in between. Germline V lookup: CDR1 MNHEY, CDR2 SVGAGI. CDR3 protein: CASSPGLNQPQHF. In DNA, the CDR3 is TGTGCCAGCAGCCCGGGACTAAATCAGCCCCAGCATTTT.

The chain carries TRBV6-6 and TRBJ1-5; perhaps TRBD1 as D (5 bases). Germline V gives CDR1 MNHNY, CDR2 SVGAGI (reference sequence). Trimming took 4 bases from V and 9 from J, leaving 16 bases between them. This CDR3 has 14 residues. The CDR3, as DNA: TGTGCCAGCAGTTTGAGTCAGGGTGGCCTGCCCCAGCATTTT. Protein: CASSLSQGGLPQHF.

This chain uses TRBV27 with TRBJ2-1; the match to TRBD2 covers 10 bases. The junction had 11 bases not matched to a gene; V was cut back by 4 bases and J by 5 bases. From germline, CDR1 is MNHEY and CDR2 SMNVEV (reference sequence). This CDR3 has 17 residues. The CDR3 DNA is TGTGCCAGCAGTTCCTACCTGCTAGCGGGAGTTAACAATGAGCAGTTCTTC. It codes for CASSSYLLAGVNNEQFF.

The rearrangement uses TRBV6-1 and TRBJ2-1; 13 nucleotides align to TRBD2. The CDR3 contains 16 residues. Germline loops: CDR1 MNHNS, CDR2 SASEGT. V gave up 4 bases and J gave up 7 bases; unmatched junction bases: 7. The CDR3 region is CASSATSGGIRNEQFF. CDR3 coding DNA: TGTGCCAGCAGTGCGACTAGCGGGGGGATCAGGAATGAGCAGTTCTTC.

The rearrangement joins TRBV5-8 to TRBJ2-1, with D perhaps TRBD2 (6 bases). CDR1 is SGHTS, CDR2 YDEGEE, per germline. CDR3 size: 13 residues. Deletions cut 0 bases from V and 7 bases from J, with 8 bases between. CDR3 DNA sequence: TGTGCCAGCAGCTTGGGCGGGGAAAATGAGCAGTTCTTC. Protein sequence: CASSLGGENEQFF. The entire variable domain, with the rest obtained from reference TRBV5-8 and TRBJ2-1, is as follows: EAGVTQSPTHLIKTRGQQATLRCSPISGHTSVYWYQQALGLGLQFLLWYDEGEERNRGNFPPRFSGRQFPNYSSELNVNALELEDSALYLCASSLGGENEQFFGPGTRLTVL.

The chain recombines TRBV7-2 with TRBJ1-1; unclear D gene. This CDR3 contains 13 residues. CDR1 is SGHTA and CDR2 is FQGNSA in the germline V gene. The ends were cut back, 5 bases at V and 3 bases at J, with 10 bases in the middle. In DNA form, the CDR3 reads TGTGCCAGCAGCCCAGACATCTACACTGAAGCTTTCTTT. It specifies CASSPDIYTEAFF.